Described below is a single TCR beta chain sequence and its context. Its target is unknown. This record comes from a study of CD4+ T cells in melanoma. Findings and limits, study-wide: CD8+ T cell, macrophage and B cell function reportedly correlated with neoantigen-specific CD4+ T cells. In melanoma, neoantigen-specific CD4+ T cells reportedly differed in differentiation state.

The data were produced by immunoSEQ multiplex PCR, yet TCRdb's version contains in-frame clones alone and is incomplete. The sample lists about 11,000 clones, 55% to 75% occurring once. The CDR3 extends over 15 amino acids. The trim removed 4 bases at V and 2 bases at J, leaving 5 bases unmatched. Germline-derived CDR1 and CDR2 are SNHLY and FYNNEI. Sequencing input: cells from a culture (not recorded whether cultured in vitro). The TCR sequence derives from a human donor with melanoma. V is TRBV2 and J is TRBJ1-3; 7 nucleotides align to TRBD1. CDR3 sequence (DNA): TGTGCCAGCAGTGGTTGGCAGGGGGCTGGAAACACCATATATTTT. Protein product: CASSGWQGAGNTIYF.